What follows is one TCR beta chain and its context. This sample was included in a study of T cell changes during pregnancy in multiple sclerosis. Repertoires were generated with immunoSEQ multiplex PCR, while TCRdb's copy carries only in-frame clones and drops some. This repertoire shows 65,000 to 90,000 clones, 91% found once; its top ten account for around 3.3%. CDR3 size: 13 residues. The ends were cut back, 6 bases at V and 5 bases at J, with 13 bases in the middle. CDR1 and CDR2 from the germline V gene are MDHEN and SYDVKM. The gene calls are TRBV28 and TRBJ1-2; D perhaps matches TRBD1 (5 bases). Sequences were derived from PBMCs, sampled in the first trimester of pregnancy. This sequence originates from a female donor in good health, serving as a control in a pregnancy study. Some clones in this sample may be carry-over from other donors' samples. CDR3 DNA: TGTGCCAGCAGGCTAACAGGACGGTATGGCTACACCTTC. This gives the protein CASRLTGRYGYTF.